Reported below is one T cell receptor (beta chain). The clone's antigen remains unknown. Qualities for individual bases were not recorded, and no much larger clone is one base off. V is pruned by 8 bases and J by 6 bases, leaving 18 bases of the junction without a gene match. The germline V gene (reference sequence) specifies MNHEY as CDR1 and SMNVEV as CDR2. Including cysteine and phenylalanine, the CDR3 has 17 amino acids. The kept DNA is CDR3 alone, 51 bases in frame from the first base. These data originate in a study of CD8+ T cells in alopecia areata (dated by TCRdb to between 2017 and 2018). For the study in its entirety: The study used high-throughput TCRbeta sequencing to examine T cell clonal expansion in alopecia areata, in both the C3H/HeJ mouse model and human patients. On the human side, TCRbeta sequencing was run on scalp tissue and on sorted CD4+ and CD8+ peripheral blood T cells from healthy controls and from alopecia areata patients with either patchy or totalis/universalis disease. RNA was extracted with the PAXgene miRNA kit for fixed scalp, the miRNeasy kit for PBMCs, and the RNeasy kit for mouse skin. TCRbeta CDR3 regions were amplified by immunoSEQ multiplex PCR using 35 Vbeta forward and 13 Jbeta reverse primers. Clonality in the scalp was compared among normal scalp (n=4), patchy alopecia areata scalp (n=8), and alopecia totalis/universalis scalp (n=8). What the authors observed across the whole study: TCR sequences shared between patients were less clear than in mice, possibly partly because of HLA diversity in the patient population. Compared with normal scalp, lesional scalp, particularly in alopecia totalis/universalis, had higher clonality and more expanded CD8+ clones, which suggests antigenic drive. Resident alphabeta T cells in normal human skin are also sequenced, complicating scalp TCR repertoire analysis, unlike mouse skin dominated by gammadelta T cells.

Libraries were prepared through the immunoSEQ multiplex PCR assay. For TCR sequencing, RNA was extracted from every sample and reverse transcribed into cDNA to serve as template. SuperScript III was used for first-strand cDNA synthesis, primed with a 2:1 mix of oligo-dT and random hexamers. A synthetic immune receptor repertoire was used to measure amplification bias, and any remaining bias was corrected computationally. Turning to the authors' computational methods: Raw reads were preprocessed to remove errors, and CDR3 was defined according to IMGT conventions as the region from the conserved cysteine to phenylalanine. Clonality was computed as 1 minus the Shannon entropy, with the entropy normalized by log2 of the number of productive unique TCRs. Whether each scalp clone was CD4 or CD8 was inferred by checking scalp TCRbeta sequences against the CD4 and CD8 repertoires from sorted blood. The immuneACCESS repertoire file appears here via TCRdb, limited to in-frame rearrangements. These files lack a portion of the clones; in checked studies, under half of the deficit traces to unresolved V genes, and the cause of the others is not known. V and J calls and clone size are given by that table; D and trimming were obtained from the DNA. Here the sample has roughly 150,000 clones; around 55% occur a single time. The ten largest clones capture approximately 4.3% of the sample.

PBMCs were isolated by density centrifugation and stained for CD3, CD4 and CD8, and CD4+ and CD8+ T cells were sorted on a FACSAria. Scalp biopsies and blood samples were provided by unaffected controls. The specimen sequenced was CD4+ T cells sorted from blood. This receptor was identified in a human donor in good health. The chain joins TRBV27 to TRBJ2-2; TRBD2 lines up with 7 middle nucleotides. The CDR3: CASRTLSLAGAAGELFF. The nucleotides are TGTGCCAGCCGTACCCTCTCCCTTGCGGGAGCGGCCGGGGAGCTGTTTTTT.